This T cell receptor beta chain was sequenced during a study of T cell responses to AZD1222 COVID-19 vaccine. The assay was immunoSEQ multiplex PCR, and TCRdb's table has in-frame clones only and misses some. The sample consists of approximately 100,000 clones, about nine tenths of them appearing once. Study-wide results and limits: It should be noted that donors were predominantly white British and more often female, and clonal diversity was possibly underestimated. Per reports, nearly half of all spike-specific TCRs target regions that are unmutated in variants. Repertoire samples came only from after the peak T cell response.

Germline CDR1 reads SGHVS; CDR2 reads FQNEAQ. Trimming took 0 bases from V and 4 from J, leaving 7 bases between them. The length of the CDR3 is 15 residues. With respect to this clone: Its specificity is not known.

The chain joins TRBV7-8 to TRBJ1-6; D unclear. Sequencing was performed on peripheral blood, taken 28 days after the second AZD1222 dose. The TCR sequence derives from an adult who received the AZD1222 COVID-19 vaccine. The CDR3 is CASSLALEYNSPLHF. The DNA for the CDR3 is TGTGCCAGCAGCTTAGCGCTGGAATATAATTCACCCCTCCACTTT.